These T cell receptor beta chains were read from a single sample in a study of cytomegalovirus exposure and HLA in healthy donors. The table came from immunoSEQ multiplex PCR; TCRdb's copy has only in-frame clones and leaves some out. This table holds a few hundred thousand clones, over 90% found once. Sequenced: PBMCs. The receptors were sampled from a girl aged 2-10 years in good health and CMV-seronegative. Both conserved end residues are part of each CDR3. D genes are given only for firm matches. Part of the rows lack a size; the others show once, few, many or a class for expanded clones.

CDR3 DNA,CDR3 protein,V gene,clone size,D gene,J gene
TGTGCCAGCAGTTACTTGCGGGAGGGGCGAGAGACCCAGTACTTC,CASSYLREGRETQYF,TRBV6-5,NA,TRBD2,TRBJ2-5
TGTGCCAGCAGCCTGACAGGCTTTGACGGCTACACCTTC,CASSLTGFDGYTF,TRBV5-4,NA,NA,TRBJ1-2
TGTGCCAGTAGTATAGTCGGCTCTGGAAACACCATATATTTT,CASSIVGSGNTIYF,TRBV19,once,NA,TRBJ1-3
TGTGCCAGCAGCGGAGTACCCAGGGTCAAAGAGACCCAGTACTTC,CASSGVPRVKETQYF,TRBV9,NA,NA,TRBJ2-5
TGCGCCAGCAGCCAATACGCCAGGAACACCATATATTTT,CASSQYARNTIYF,TRBV4-1,NA,NA,TRBJ1-3
TGTGCCAGCACCACGCGCGACAGGGGGCCCTACGAGCAGTACTTC,CASTTRDRGPYEQYF,TRBV6-7,NA,TRBD1,TRBJ2-7
TGTGCCAGCATCAAGAACACTGAAGCTTTCTTT,CASIKNTEAFF,TRBV6-1,few,NA,TRBJ1-1
TGTGCCAGCAGCTCGGACTCGAGCTCCTACAATGAGCAGTTCTTC,CASSSDSSSYNEQFF,TRBV7-2,NA,NA,TRBJ2-1
TGTGCCAGCAGCTTAGGGGGAGGGGACACAGATACGCAGTATTTT,CASSLGGGDTDTQYF,TRBV7-7,NA,TRBD2,TRBJ2-3
TGTGCCATCAGTGATCAGGCCGCCATGAACACTGAAGCTTTCTTT,CAISDQAAMNTEAFF,TRBV10-3,NA,NA,TRBJ1-1
TGTGCCAGCCTCGGGACAGGGGACTACGAGCAGTACTTC,CASLGTGDYEQYF,TRBV28,NA,TRBD1,TRBJ2-7
TGTGCCAGCAGCAGACAGGGGTTCAACGAGCAGTACTTC,CASSRQGFNEQYF,TRBV7-9,NA,TRBD1,TRBJ2-7
TGTGCCAGCAGTCAAGACCACTACGAGCAGTACTTC,CASSQDHYEQYF,TRBV28,NA,NA,TRBJ2-7
TGTGCCAGCAGCTTAATCCTCAATGAGCAGTTCTTC,CASSLILNEQFF,TRBV7-2,NA,NA,TRBJ2-1
TGTGCCAGCAGTGAATTTAAGGCGGGAACGGGAGGAGAGACCCAGTACTTC,CASSEFKAGTGGETQYF,TRBV25-1,NA,TRBD2,TRBJ2-5
TGCGCCAGCAGTCGGTTCCGGGGTAATGAAAAACTGTTTTTT,CASSRFRGNEKLFF,TRBV4-1,NA,NA,TRBJ1-4
TGTGCCAGTAGCCTCTCCCGGAACCCAGGGGAAAAACTGTTTTTT,CASSLSRNPGEKLFF,TRBV19,NA,NA,TRBJ1-4
TGTGCCAGCAGCTTAGGAGGAATATACGAGCAGTACTTC,CASSLGGIYEQYF,TRBV7-6,once,NA,TRBJ2-7
TGTGCCAGCAGTGAAGTGGGACTAGCTCGGGAGCAGTACTTC,CASSEVGLAREQYF,TRBV2,once,TRBD2,TRBJ2-7
TGTGCCAGACGATTCAAACAGGAGCCCCACGAGCAGTACTTC,CARRFKQEPHEQYF,TRBV6-5,once,NA,TRBJ2-7
TGTGCCTGGAGTGTAGACAGACCTCCCGGGGAGCTGTTTTTT,CAWSVDRPPGELFF,TRBV30,NA,NA,TRBJ2-2
TGTGCCAGCAGCGTCTACAGGGGGCCGGATGAAAAACTGTTTTTT,CASSVYRGPDEKLFF,TRBV5-5,NA,TRBD1,TRBJ1-4
TGTGCCAGCAGTGAAGCGCTTCGGGTTCAGCCCCAGCATTTT,CASSEALRVQPQHF,TRBV6-1,NA,NA,TRBJ1-5
TGTGCCAGTAGAATGCTGGGGGGCTATGGCTACACCTTC,CASRMLGGYGYTF,TRBV19,NA,NA,TRBJ1-2